The source of this TCR beta chain is a study of long-term antiretroviral therapy in people with HIV. Across the study: The immediate-ART recommendation dates to 2015, and the earliest samples predate it by about a decade. Study conclusions and caveats: Therapy changes, viral resistance and ART adherence were not documented in the available data.

With regard to this clone: No antigen is known for it.

The V gene end was trimmed by 0 bases and the J gene end by 5 bases; junction bases not matched to a gene: 3. Germline V CDR1 and CDR2: SGHTA, FQGNSA. The CDR3 is 14 amino acids. Investigators performed immunoSEQ version v3.0 at survey level. Repertoires were generated with immunoSEQ multiplex PCR, while TCRdb's copy carries only in-frame clones and drops some. The profile shows tens of thousands of clones, roughly 80% of them singletons. The TCR sequence derives from a young man with HIV. This material consisted of unsorted PBMCs, taken 1.5 years after starting antiretroviral therapy. This sequence joins TRBV7-2 and TRBJ2-7; 8 positions match TRBD2. The CDR3 DNA reads TGTGCCAGCAGCTTAGCAGCGGGAGCCAACGAGCAGTACTTC. Amino acid sequence: CASSLAAGANEQYF.